These 9 T cell receptor beta chains were all obtained from the same sample, sequenced in a study of shared clonotypes between healthy human individuals. Sequencing used immunoSEQ multiplex PCR; TCRdb keeps in-frame clones, though not all of them. Counted here are roughly 320,000 clones, around 86% occurring once; the ten biggest clones make up roughly 17%. Sequencing was performed on memory CD8+ T cells sorted from blood. As for subset: CD45RO+ cells pooled with CCR7-negative TemRA cells. The receptor source for this set is a man in his late teens or twenties in good health.

The genes are TRBV5-1 and TRBJ2-7, with unresolved D. The CDR3 runs to 15 residues. Germline-derived CDR1 and CDR2 are SGHRS and YFSETQ. Trimming shortened V by 2 bases and J by 1 base, and 13 bases separated the two germline ends. The DNA of the CDR3 is TGCGCCAGCAGCTTAGATCTAAGCAGATCCTACGAGCAGTACTTC. Protein: CASSLDLSRSYEQYF. Full variable domain (rest looked up from reference TRBV5-1 and TRBJ2-7): KAGVTQTPRYLIKTRGQQVTLSCSPISGHRSVSWYQQTPGQGLQFLFEYFSETQRNKGNFPGRFSGRQFSNSRSEMNVSTLELGDSALYLCASSLDLSRSYEQYFGPGTRLTVT.

The chain is built from TRBV9 and TRBJ1-2; a possible D gene is TRBD1 (5 bases). Germline-derived CDR1 and CDR2 are SGDLS and YYNGEE. This CDR3 comprises 15 residues. Trimming left V 2 bases short and J 4 bases short, with 15 bases between. CDR3 bases: TGTGCCAGCAGCGTCAGGGAGGGGCTTGGCTATGGCTACACCTTC. Translated: CASSVREGLGYGYTF.

The chain has TRBV5-8 and TRBJ1-5; D unclear. This CDR3 spans 15 amino acids. Germline V gene data show CDR1 as SGHTS and CDR2 as YDEGEE. Trimming stripped 2 bases from V and 0 bases from J, with 9 bases between. The CDR3 reads CASSFSSGSNQPQHF. CDR3 sequence (DNA): TGTGCCAGCAGCTTCAGTTCTGGTAGCAATCAGCCCCAGCATTTT. Full variable domain (missing parts from reference TRBV5-8 and TRBJ1-5): EAGVTQSPTHLIKTRGQQATLRCSPISGHTSVYWYQQALGLGLQFLLWYDEGEERNRGNFPPRFSGRQFPNYSSELNVNALELEDSALYLCASSFSSGSNQPQHFGDGTRLSIL.

The chain joins TRBV5-6 to TRBJ2-7, with TRBD2 identical over 7 bases. Germline lookup yields CDR1 SGHDT and CDR2 YYEEEE. The CDR3 is made up of 13 amino acids. Trimming cost V 2 bases and J 5 bases; bases outside gene matches: 4. The CDR3 loop reads CASSFDGRNEQYF. DNA of the CDR3: TGTGCCAGCAGCTTCGACGGGAGGAACGAGCAGTACTTC.

The rearrangement joins TRBV30 to TRBJ2-7; TRBD1 or TRBD2 may be the D gene (6 bases each). The CDR3 totals 13 residues. V dropped 5 bases and J dropped 1 base, with 12 bases sitting between them. Germline CDR1 is GTSNPN and CDR2 is SVGIG (reference sequence). The CDR3 here is CAWGGGRSYEQYF. The CDR3 nucleotides are TGTGCCTGGGGAGGGGGGAGGTCCTACGAGCAGTACTTC.

Here the CDR3 DNA reads TGTGCCAGTAACTCCGGGCACACTGAAGCTTTCTTT. Translating it yields CASNSGHTEAFF. This chain uses TRBV19 with TRBJ1-1; D is unresolved. The CDR3 contains 12 residues. With 7 bases removed from V and 3 bases from J, the gap between germline ends came to 9 bases. CDR1 LNHDA and CDR2 SQIVND come from the germline V gene (reference sequence).

V and J are TRBV2 and TRBJ2-3; D remains ambiguous. The CDR3 contains 15 residues. Per the germline V gene, CDR1 is SNHLY and CDR2 is FYNNEI. Between the trimmed V and J ends, which lost 1 base and 0 bases, there was a span of 8 bases. This CDR3 is CASSEGFSSTDTQYF. CDR3 nucleotide sequence: TGTGCCAGCAGTGAAGGGTTTTCGAGCACAGATACGCAGTATTTT.

As concerns this clone: One end of the junction is discordant with germline, which a read error may explain. The rearrangement links TRBV4-1 to TRBJ2-7; the D gene is possibly TRBD2 (6 bases). Germline V CDR1 and CDR2: MGHRA, YSYEKL. There are 14 residues in the CDR3. In DNA, the CDR3 is TGCGCCAGCAGCCTAGGGACTTACTCCGACGAGCAGTACTTC. This gives the protein CASSLGTYSDEQYF.

V gene TRBV25-1 combines with J gene TRBJ2-7, with D tentatively TRBD1 or TRBD2 (5 bases each). Trimming stripped 6 bases from V and 2 bases from J, with 23 bases between. Germline V gene lookup returns CDR1 MGHDK and CDR2 SYGVNS. The CDR3 is made up of 17 amino acids. The CDR3, as DNA: TGTGCCAGCAGGACAACCCCCGGGACCTTAAACCCCTACGAGCAGTACTTC. This translates into CASRTTPGTLNPYEQYF.